This entry features one TCR beta chain sequence. This record belongs to a study of blood T cell repertoires in COVID-19. Study-wide background: In each case, the material was cDNA or gDNA derived from T cells, B-cell-depleted T cells, or PBMCs.

Authors' methods: By means of reference gene primer amplification, nucleated cell counts were estimated. Sequencing used immunoSEQ multiplex PCR; TCRdb keeps in-frame clones, though not all of them. Clone size and the V and J calls come from that table; the DNA yielded D and trimming. The sample holds approximately 210,000 clones; less than 85% are singletons and the top ten take about 8.3%. A Seattle source enrolled patients during active infection and followed them longitudinally. The CDR3 is 14 amino acids. Germline-derived CDR1 and CDR2 are SGHAT and FQNNGV. Trimming cost V 1 base and J 5 bases, with 6 bases left between them.

V is TRBV11-2 and J is TRBJ1-6; no definite D call. The sequenced sample consisted of peripheral blood. This receptor was obtained from a woman older than 75 with COVID-19, enrolled during active disease. Here the CDR3 reads CASSLGQNNSPLHF. Here the CDR3 DNA reads TGTGCCAGCAGCTTAGGACAAAATAATTCACCCCTCCACTTT.